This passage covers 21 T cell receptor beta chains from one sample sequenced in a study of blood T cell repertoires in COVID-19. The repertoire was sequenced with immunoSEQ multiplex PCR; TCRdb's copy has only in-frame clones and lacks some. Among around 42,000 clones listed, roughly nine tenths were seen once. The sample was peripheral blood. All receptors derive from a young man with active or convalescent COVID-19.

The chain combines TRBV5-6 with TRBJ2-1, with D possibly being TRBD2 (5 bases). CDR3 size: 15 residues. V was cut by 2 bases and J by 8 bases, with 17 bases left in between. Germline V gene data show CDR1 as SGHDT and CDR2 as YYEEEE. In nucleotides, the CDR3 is TGTGCCAGCAGCTTTATGGGGTTGGGAGCGGATGAGCAGTTCTTC. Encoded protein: CASSFMGLGADEQFF.

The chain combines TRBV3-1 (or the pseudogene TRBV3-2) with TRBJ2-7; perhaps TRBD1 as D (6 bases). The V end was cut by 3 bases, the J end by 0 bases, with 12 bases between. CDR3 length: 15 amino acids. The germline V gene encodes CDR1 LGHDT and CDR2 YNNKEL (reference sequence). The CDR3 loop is CASSQAHRVSYEQYF. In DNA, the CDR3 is TGTGCCAGCAGCCAGGCTCACAGGGTCTCCTACGAGCAGTACTTC.

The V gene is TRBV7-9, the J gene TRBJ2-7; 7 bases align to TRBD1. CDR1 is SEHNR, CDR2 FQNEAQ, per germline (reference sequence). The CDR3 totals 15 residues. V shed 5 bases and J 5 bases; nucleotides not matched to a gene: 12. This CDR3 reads CASSNPEGQIHEQYV. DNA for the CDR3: TGTGCCAGCAGCAACCCCGAGGGACAGATCCACGAGCAGTACGTC.

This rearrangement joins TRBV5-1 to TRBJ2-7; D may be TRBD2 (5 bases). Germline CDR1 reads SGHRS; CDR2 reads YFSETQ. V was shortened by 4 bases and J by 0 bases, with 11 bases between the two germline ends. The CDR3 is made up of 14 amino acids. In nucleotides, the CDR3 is TGCGCCAGCAGCGTTCGGGAAAACTCCTACGAGCAGTACGTC. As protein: CASSVRENSYEQYV.

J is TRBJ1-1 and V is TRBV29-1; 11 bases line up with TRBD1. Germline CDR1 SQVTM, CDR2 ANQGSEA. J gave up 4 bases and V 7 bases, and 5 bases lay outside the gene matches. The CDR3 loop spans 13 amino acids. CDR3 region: CSAKDRGLTEAFF. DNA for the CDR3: TGCAGCGCAAAGGACAGGGGGCTCACTGAAGCTTTCTTT.

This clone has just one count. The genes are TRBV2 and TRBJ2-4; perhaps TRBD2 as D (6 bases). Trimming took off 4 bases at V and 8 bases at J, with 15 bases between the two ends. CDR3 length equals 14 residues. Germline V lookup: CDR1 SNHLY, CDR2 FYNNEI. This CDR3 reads CASSVGGESDIQYF. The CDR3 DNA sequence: TGTGCCAGCAGTGTAGGCGGGGAATCGGACATTCAGTACTTC.

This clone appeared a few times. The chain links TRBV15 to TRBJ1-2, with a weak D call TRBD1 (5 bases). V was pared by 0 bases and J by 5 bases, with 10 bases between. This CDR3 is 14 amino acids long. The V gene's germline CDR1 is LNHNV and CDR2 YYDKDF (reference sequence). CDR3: CATSRDRVGYGYTF. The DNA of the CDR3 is TGTGCCACCAGCAGAGACAGGGTAGGGTATGGCTACACCTTC.

The CDR3 DNA follows: TGTGCCAGCAGTCGCGGCTCAGGGGTTGGCTACACCTTC. Protein sequence: CASSRGSGVGYTF. The V and J genes are TRBV27 and TRBJ1-2; D is perhaps TRBD1 (6 bases). Trimming removed 5 bases from V and 7 bases from J, with 14 bases in between. CDR1 is MNHEY and CDR2 is SMNVEV in the germline V gene (reference sequence). The CDR3 runs to 13 residues.

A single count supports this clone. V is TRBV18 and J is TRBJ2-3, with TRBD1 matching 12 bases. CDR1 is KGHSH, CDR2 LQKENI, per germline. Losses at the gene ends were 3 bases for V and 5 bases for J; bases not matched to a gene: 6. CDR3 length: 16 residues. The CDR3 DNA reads TGTGCCAGCTCACCGGGACAGGGGGCTTGGGTAGATACGCAGTATTTT. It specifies CASSPGQGAWVDTQYF. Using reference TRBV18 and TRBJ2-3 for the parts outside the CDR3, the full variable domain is NAGVMQNPRHLVRRRGQEARLRCSPMKGHSHVYWYRQLPEEGLKFMVYLQKENIIDESGMPKERFSAEFPKEGPSILRIQQVVRGDSAAYFCASSPGQGAWVDTQYFGPGTRLTVL.

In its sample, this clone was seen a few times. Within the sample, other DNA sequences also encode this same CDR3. CDR3 sequence reads: CASSLVPSGASTDTQYF. Written as DNA, the CDR3 is TGTGCCAGCAGCTTAGTCCCTAGCGGTGCTAGCACAGATACGCAGTATTTT. The chain has TRBV7-6 and TRBJ2-3, with TRBD2 identical over 7 bases. J lost 0 bases, V lost 1 base, and 7 bases had no gene match. This CDR3 has 17 amino acids. Germline CDR1 is SGHVS and CDR2 is FNYEAQ.

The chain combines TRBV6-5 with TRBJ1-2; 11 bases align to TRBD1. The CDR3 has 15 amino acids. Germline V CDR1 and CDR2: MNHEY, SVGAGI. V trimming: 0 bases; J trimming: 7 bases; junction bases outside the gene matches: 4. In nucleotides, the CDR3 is TGTGCCAGCAGTTACTCGCGGACAGGGGGCTCTGGCTACACCTTC. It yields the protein CASSYSRTGGSGYTF.

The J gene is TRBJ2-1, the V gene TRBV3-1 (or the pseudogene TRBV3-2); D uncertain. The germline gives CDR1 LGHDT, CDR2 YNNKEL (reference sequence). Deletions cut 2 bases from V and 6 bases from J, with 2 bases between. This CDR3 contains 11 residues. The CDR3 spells CASSQLNEQFF. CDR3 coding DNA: TGTGCCAGCAGCCAACTCAATGAGCAGTTCTTC.

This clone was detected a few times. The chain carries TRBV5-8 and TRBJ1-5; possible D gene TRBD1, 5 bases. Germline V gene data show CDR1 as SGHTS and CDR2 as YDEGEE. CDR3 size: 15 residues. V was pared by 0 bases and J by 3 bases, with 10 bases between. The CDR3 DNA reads TGTGCCAGCAGCTTGGGTAGGGGTGACAATCAGCCCCAGCATTTT. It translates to CASSLGRGDNQPQHF.

The chain's CDR3 is CSVEVGLGRTNYGYTF. The CDR3 DNA reads as TGCAGCGTTGAAGTGGGGCTTGGGCGAACTAACTATGGCTACACCTTC. The V and J genes are TRBV29-1 and TRBJ1-2; D may be TRBD1 (5 bases). Per germline, CDR1 SQVTM and CDR2 ANQGSEA. Trimming took 1 base from V and 0 from J, leaving 15 bases between them. This CDR3 is 16 amino acids long.

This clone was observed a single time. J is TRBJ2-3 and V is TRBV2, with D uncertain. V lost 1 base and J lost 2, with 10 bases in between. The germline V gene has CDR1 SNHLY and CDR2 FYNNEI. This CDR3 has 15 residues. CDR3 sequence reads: CASSEGVIDTDTQYF. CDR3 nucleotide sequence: TGTGCCAGCAGTGAAGGTGTAATAGACACAGATACGCAGTATTTT.

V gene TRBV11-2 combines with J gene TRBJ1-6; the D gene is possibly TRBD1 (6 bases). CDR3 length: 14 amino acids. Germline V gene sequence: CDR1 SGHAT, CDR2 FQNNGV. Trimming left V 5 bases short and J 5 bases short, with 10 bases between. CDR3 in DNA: TGTGCCAGCAGCCTAGGACAGCATAATTCACCCCTCCACTTT. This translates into CASSLGQHNSPLHF.

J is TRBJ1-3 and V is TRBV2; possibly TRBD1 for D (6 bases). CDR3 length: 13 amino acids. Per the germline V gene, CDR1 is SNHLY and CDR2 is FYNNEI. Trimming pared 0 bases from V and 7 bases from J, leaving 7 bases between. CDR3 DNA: TGTGCCAGCAGTGAAGCTCAGGGGAACACCATATATTTT. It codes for CASSEAQGNTIYF.

CDR3 DNA: TGTGCCAGCAGAAGGGACAGACCGAACACCGGGGAGCTGTTTTTT. Residues: CASRRDRPNTGELFF. The rearrangement uses TRBV2 and TRBJ2-2, with 7 bases fitting TRBD1. The germline gives CDR1 SNHLY, CDR2 FYNNEI. The CDR3 consists of 15 residues. Trimming cost V 6 bases and J 0 bases; bases outside gene matches: 4.

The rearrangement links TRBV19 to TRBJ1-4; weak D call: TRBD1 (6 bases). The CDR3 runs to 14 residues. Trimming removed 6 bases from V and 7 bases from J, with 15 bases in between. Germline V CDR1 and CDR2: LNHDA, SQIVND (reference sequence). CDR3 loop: CASRDPQGPEKLFF. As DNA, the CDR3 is TGTGCCAGTAGAGATCCACAGGGCCCTGAAAAACTGTTTTTT.

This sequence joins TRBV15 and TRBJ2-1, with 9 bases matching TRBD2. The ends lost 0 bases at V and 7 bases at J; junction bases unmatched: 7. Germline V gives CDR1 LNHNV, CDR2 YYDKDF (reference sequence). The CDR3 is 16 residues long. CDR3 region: CATSRDHGGGANEQFF. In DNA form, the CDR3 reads TGTGCCACCAGCAGAGATCATGGCGGGGGGGCAAATGAGCAGTTCTTC.

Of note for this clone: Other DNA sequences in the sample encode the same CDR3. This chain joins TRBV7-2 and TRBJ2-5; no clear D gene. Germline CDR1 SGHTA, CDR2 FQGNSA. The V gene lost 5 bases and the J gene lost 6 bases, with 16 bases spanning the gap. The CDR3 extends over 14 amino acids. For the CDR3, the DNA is TGTGCCAGCAGCCAAGAGAACGGAGCTAAGACCCAGTACTTC. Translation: CASSQENGAKTQYF.